What follows is one T cell receptor (beta chain) and its context. Its specificity is unknown. The sample originates from a study of T cells in localized non-small cell lung cancer. V was pared by 0 bases and J by 2 bases, with 13 bases between. This CDR3 contains 16 residues. Looked up from germline, CDR1 is MNHEY and CDR2 is SVGAGI. The repertoire was sequenced with immunoSEQ multiplex PCR; TCRdb's copy has only in-frame clones and lacks some. The sample lists roughly 39,000 clones; around 86% were seen once. General study results and limits: Uninvolved nearby lung showed the greatest T cell clonality, exceeding that found in tumor. Higher blood T cell density went with longer overall survival. Adjacent lung exhibited a median of approximately 50 among the 100 most abundant tumor clones. Sequencing was limited to one tumor region, leaving the possibility of heterogeneity open.

The chain links TRBV6-5 to TRBJ1-1, with unresolved D. The TCR originated in a man aged 18 to 49 with stage I lung adenocarcinoma. This specimen consisted of peripheral blood, obtained before any cancer treatment. The CDR3 reads CASSYSGGQGNTEAFF. As DNA, the CDR3 is TGTGCCAGCAGTTACTCGGGTGGGCAAGGAAACACTGAAGCTTTCTTT.